This T cell receptor beta chain was documented in a study of shared clonotypes between healthy human individuals. Study details: Aged 18 to 49, the donors were a couple of women and a few men.

Naive CD8 cells were CD45RO-negative, positively selected for CCR7, excluding terminally differentiated effector memory CD45RA+ cells. Overall study results and limits: Blood was the only sampled material, and tissue repertoires likely differ.

Notes on this clone: Its antigen is still unknown. The same CDR3 arises from other DNA sequences in this sample as well.

Germline CDR1 and CDR2: SEHNR and FQNEAQ (reference sequence). The CDR3 contains 13 residues. The V and J ends lost 5 bases and 4 bases respectively, with 11 bases between them. Data came from immunoSEQ multiplex PCR; TCRdb stores just in-frame clones and leaves some out. The sample holds some 2 million clones, about 94% seen once. Specimen: naive CD8+ T cells sorted from blood. The rearrangement links TRBV7-9 to TRBJ1-2, with a weak D call TRBD1 (6 bases). This TCR derives from a young man in good health. As DNA, the CDR3 is TGTGCCAGCAGCCTCGGACAGTTCTATGGCTACACCTTC. Translating gives CASSLGQFYGYTF.